This is a list of T cell receptor beta chains from one sample in a study of Graves' ophthalmopathy and Graves' hyperthyroidism. TCRdb re-called the multiplex PCR reads with MiXCR, one entry per CDR3 protein. Of over 450,000 distinct CDR3 sequences in the sample, around an eighth are singletons; the top ten hold approximately 9.8%. Sequenced input: blood. Receptors were obtained from a woman aged 30 to 39 with Graves' ophthalmopathy. Each CDR3 is given with its conserved first and last residue. The D gene is left open where the match is weak. Some rows mark clone size as missing; the rest say once, few, many or name a class of expanded clone.

>TRBD1|TRBJ2-5|TRBV6-1|NA
CASGLPWTGRGGTQYF
TGTGCCAGCGGACTTCCTTGGACAGGCCGCGGAGGGACCCAGTACTTC
>TRBD1|TRBJ2-7|TRBV9|many
CASSVEDRGIDEQYF
TGTGCCAGCAGCGTAGAAGACAGGGGAATCGACGAGCAGTACTTC
>NA|TRBJ2-7|TRBV6-1|NA
CASTDPLGAYEQYF
TGTGCCAGCACCGACCCCCTAGGCGCCTACGAGCAGTACTTC
>TRBD1|TRBJ1-1|TRBV27|many
CASSPLGQGTEAFF
TGTGCCAGCAGTCCCCTCGGACAGGGCACTGAAGCTTTCTTT
>NA|TRBJ1-2|TRBV30|many
CAWSSTRHLTYYGYTF
TGTGCCTGGAGTTCCACGAGACACCTGACCTACTATGGCTACACCTTC
>NA|TRBJ1-1|TRBV9|many
CASSVGWEANTEAFF
TGTGCCAGCAGCGTAGGATGGGAGGCGAACACTGAAGCTTTCTTT
>NA|TRBJ2-7|TRBV11-2|many
CASSPQGGGEKQYF
TGTGCCAGCAGCCCCCAAGGGGGAGGGGAGAAGCAGTACTTC
>NA|TRBJ1-1|TRBV6-1|many
CASTRGYTEAFF
TGTGCCAGCACCCGGGGGTACACTGAAGCTTTCTTT
>TRBD2|TRBJ2-2|TRBV29-1|few
CSVGASGRSGELFF
TGCAGCGTTGGCGCTAGCGGGAGATCCGGGGAGCTGTTTTTT
>NA|TRBJ1-1|TRBV27|many
CASFNQFGHMNTEAFF
TGTGCCAGCTTTAATCAGTTCGGCCACATGAACACTGAAGCTTTCTTT
>NA|TRBJ2-6|TRBV5-1|many
CASSLYAGANVLTF
TGCGCCAGCAGCTTGTATGCTGGGGCCAACGTCCTGACTTTC
>NA|TRBJ2-5|TRBV4-1|many
CASSQVGSGETQYF
TGCGCCAGCAGCCAAGTGGGCTCCGGGGAGACCCAGTACTTC
>NA|TRBJ1-1|TRBV11-2|many
CASSAPGVETEAFF
TGTGCCAGCAGCGCACCAGGGGTGGAGACTGAAGCTTTCTTT
>NA|TRBJ2-5|TRBV5-1|many
CASSLRGFQETQYF
TGCGCCAGCAGCTTGAGGGGTTTCCAAGAGACCCAGTACTTC
>TRBD1|TRBJ2-2|TRBV18|many
CASSPGRGQGGTGELFF
TGTGCCAGCTCCCCAGGACGGGGACAGGGAGGCACCGGGGAGCTGTTTTTT
>NA|TRBJ1-1|TRBV12-3/TRBV12-4|NA
CASSLGGLNTGAFF
TGTGCCAGCAGTTTGGGGGGCCTGAACACTGGAGCTTTCTTT
>NA|TRBJ2-5|TRBV28|many
CASSFFGVEETQYF
TGTGCCAGCAGTTTCTTCGGGGTCGAGGAGACCCAGTACTTC
>NA|TRBJ2-7|TRBV7-2|many
CASSLRGDLNYEQYF
TGTGCCAGCAGCTTACGCGGGGATCTCAACTACGAGCAGTACTTC
>TRBD2|TRBJ2-7|TRBV19|NA
CASSPLPGLLSYEQYF
TGTGCCAGTAGCCCTCTACCGGGACTACTCTCCTACGAGCAGTACTTC
>TRBD1|TRBJ1-6|TRBV27|NA
CASSLRQGSANNSPLHF
TGTGCCAGCAGTCTCCGACAGGGGTCGGCCAATAATTCACCCCTCCACTTT
>NA|TRBJ2-5|TRBV29-1|NA
CSVEERDWKETQYF
TGCAGCGTTGAAGAGCGGGACTGGAAAGAGACCCAGTACTTC
>NA|TRBJ2-5|TRBV30|many
CATGSQETQYF
TGTGCCACAGGATCACAAGAGACCCAGTACTTC
>TRBD1|TRBJ1-5|TRBV16|many
CASSQYYRGGNQPQHF
TGTGCCAGCAGCCAGTATTACAGGGGTGGCAATCAGCCCCAGCATTTT
>TRBD1|TRBJ2-7|TRBV14|few
CASSQWTGGAYEQYF
TGTGCCAGCAGCCAGTGGACAGGGGGAGCCTACGAGCAGTACTTC
>NA|TRBJ1-2|TRBV11-2|many
CASRSDRKPYGYTF
TGTGCCAGCAGGTCAGACCGAAAACCCTATGGCTACACCTTC
>TRBD1|TRBJ1-1|TRBV6-1|many
CASSARTGMNTEAFF
TGTGCCAGCAGTGCCCGGACAGGGATGAACACTGAAGCTTTCTTT
>NA|TRBJ1-5|TRBV30|many
CAWSWQGNNQPQHF
TGTGCCTGGAGTTGGCAGGGTAACAATCAGCCCCAGCATTTT
>NA|TRBJ2-5|TRBV2|many
CASSTIPETQYF
TGTGCCAGTTCCACTATCCCGGAGACCCAGTACTTC
>TRBD1|TRBJ1-1|TRBV6-5|many
CASGQGVTEAFF
TGTGCCAGCGGACAGGGAGTCACTGAAGCTTTCTTT
>NA|TRBJ2-7|TRBV11-2|many
CASSPREAARTYEQYF
TGTGCCAGCAGCCCTCGTGAAGCAGCGCGGACCTACGAGCAGTACTTC
>NA|TRBJ2-7|TRBV2|many
CASSEGPNEQYF
TGTGCCAGCAGTGAAGGGCCAAACGAGCAGTACTTC
>NA|TRBJ1-1|TRBV27|NA
CASSSTRYTYEAFF
TGTGCCAGCAGTTCCACCCGATACACCTATGAAGCTTTCTTT
>TRBD1|TRBJ1-6|TRBV6-1|NA
CASNPAPGARGNSPLHF
TGTGCCAGCAACCCCGCCCCCGGGGCCAGGGGGAATTCACCCCTCCACTTT
>NA|TRBJ1-5|TRBV27|NA
CASRRDQGNQPQHF
TGTGCCAGCAGGAGAGATCAGGGCAATCAGCCCCAGCATTTT
>NA|TRBJ2-7|TRBV11-2|once
CASSLDGSLTTYEQYF
TGTGCCAGCAGCTTAGATGGTAGTCTAACCACCTACGAGCAGTACTTC
>TRBD1|TRBJ2-5|TRBV6-2/TRBV6-3|NA
CASSYGTENAQYF
TGTGCCAGCAGTTACGGGACAGAAAATGCCCAGTACTTC
>NA|TRBJ2-7|TRBV28|many
CASTPVRGYEQYF
TGTGCCAGCACCCCCGTTCGGGGGTACGAGCAGTACTTC